This T cell receptor (beta chain) was obtained from a study of blood T cell repertoires in COVID-19. Study-wide context: Specimens from acute and convalescent COVID-19 originated in the United States, Italy and Spain. Nucleic acid was either cDNA or gDNA, and it came from T cells, B-cell-depleted T cells, or PBMCs.

The germline V gene encodes CDR1 MNHEY and CDR2 SVGEGT. The germline V and J ends were trimmed by 2 bases and 5 bases, with 13 bases remaining between them. The CDR3 length is 15 residues. Clones were read by immunoSEQ multiplex PCR, and TCRdb kept only the in-frame ones, dropping some. The table records approximately 210,000 clones, around 86% of them present only once. Sequencing used PBMCs or T cells enriched from blood (not recorded which). The source of this sequence is a man in his thirties or forties in a cohort exposed to, infected with or recovered from COVID-19 (not recorded which). The V gene is TRBV6-2 or TRBV6-3, the J gene TRBJ1-5, with D hard to call. Written as DNA, the CDR3 is TGTGCCAGCAGTTACGTGGGAGGGCAGGATCAGCCCCAGCATTTT. Translation gives CASSYVGGQDQPQHF.